Listed here are 5 T cell receptor beta chains from one sample, sequenced in a study of T cell changes during pregnancy in multiple sclerosis. Using immunoSEQ multiplex PCR, the repertoire was profiled, and TCRdb retains in-frame clones only, with some absent. Here the sample spans around 80,000 clones, about 92% being singletons. The sample consisted of peripheral blood, taken before pregnancy. Receptors were obtained from a female donor with multiple sclerosis, enrolled in a pregnancy study.

V gene TRBV27 combines with J gene TRBJ1-6; maybe TRBD1 (6 bases). The germline CDR1 and CDR2 sequences are MNHEY and SMNVEV (reference sequence). With 5 bases removed from V and 0 bases from J, the gap between germline ends came to 17 bases. CDR3 size: 18 residues. The CDR3 here is CASSRRQAQSSYNSPLHF. CDR3 nucleotide sequence: TGTGCCAGCAGTAGAAGACAGGCACAGAGCTCCTATAATTCACCCCTCCACTTT.

The sample holds a few counts of this clone. The genes are TRBV18 and TRBJ1-2; D unclear. The CDR3 has 14 residues. Between the trimmed V and J ends, which lost 2 bases and 4 bases, there was a span of 11 bases. Germline V gives CDR1 KGHSH, CDR2 LQKENI. CDR3 sequence reads: CASSPAGTSYGYTF. CDR3 coding DNA: TGTGCCAGCTCACCAGCAGGAACTTCCTATGGCTACACCTTC.

V and J are TRBV6-1 and TRBJ1-5; D gene ambiguous. V was trimmed by 4 bases and J by 6 bases, leaving 16 bases between them. The length of the CDR3 is 15 residues. Germline V CDR1 and CDR2: MNHNS, SASEGT. CDR3: CASSGQVNEVQPQHF. The CDR3, as DNA: TGTGCCAGCAGTGGCCAGGTGAACGAAGTTCAGCCCCAGCATTTT.

The chain combines TRBV4-1 with TRBJ1-2, with 7 bases lining up with TRBD1. The CDR3 consists of 17 residues. Germline assignment: CDR1 MGHRA and CDR2 YSYEKL. V shed 0 bases and J 4 bases; nucleotides not matched to a gene: 11. The CDR3: CASSQERALTGIYGYTF. The CDR3 nucleotides are TGCGCCAGCAGCCAAGAGAGGGCCCTGACAGGGATCTATGGCTACACCTTC.

The genes are TRBV10-3 and TRBJ2-5, with D possibly being TRBD1 (6 bases). The germline V gene encodes CDR1 ENHRY and CDR2 SYGVKD. The CDR3 runs to 15 residues. Trimming left V 0 bases short and J 5 bases short, with 13 bases between. The CDR3 DNA follows: TGTGCCATCAGTGAGTCGGCAGGGGTGGGGGAGACCCAGTACTTC. Translation gives CAISESAGVGETQYF.